This T cell receptor (beta chain) is from a study of T cell responses to AZD1222 COVID-19 vaccine. Whole-study results and caveats: Researchers took repertoire samples only after the peak T cell response had come.

TCRdb's table, derived via immunoSEQ multiplex PCR, lists solely in-frame clones and lacks some. The table has 100,000 to 150,000 clones, about nine tenths seen once. J was trimmed by 3 bases and V by 5 bases; bases with no gene match: 8. Germline CDR1 SGHVS, CDR2 FNYEAQ. This CDR3 region has 16 residues. As concerns this clone: Its antigen is not known.

The starting material was peripheral blood, obtained on day 0 of AZD1222 vaccination. The chain employs TRBV7-6 and TRBJ1-5; TRBD1 matches at 9 bases. The origin of this receptor is an adult in good health. The chain's CDR3 is CASSLGTGLTNQPQHF. For the CDR3, the DNA is TGTGCCAGCAGCCTAGGGACAGGGTTAACCAATCAGCCCCAGCATTTT.